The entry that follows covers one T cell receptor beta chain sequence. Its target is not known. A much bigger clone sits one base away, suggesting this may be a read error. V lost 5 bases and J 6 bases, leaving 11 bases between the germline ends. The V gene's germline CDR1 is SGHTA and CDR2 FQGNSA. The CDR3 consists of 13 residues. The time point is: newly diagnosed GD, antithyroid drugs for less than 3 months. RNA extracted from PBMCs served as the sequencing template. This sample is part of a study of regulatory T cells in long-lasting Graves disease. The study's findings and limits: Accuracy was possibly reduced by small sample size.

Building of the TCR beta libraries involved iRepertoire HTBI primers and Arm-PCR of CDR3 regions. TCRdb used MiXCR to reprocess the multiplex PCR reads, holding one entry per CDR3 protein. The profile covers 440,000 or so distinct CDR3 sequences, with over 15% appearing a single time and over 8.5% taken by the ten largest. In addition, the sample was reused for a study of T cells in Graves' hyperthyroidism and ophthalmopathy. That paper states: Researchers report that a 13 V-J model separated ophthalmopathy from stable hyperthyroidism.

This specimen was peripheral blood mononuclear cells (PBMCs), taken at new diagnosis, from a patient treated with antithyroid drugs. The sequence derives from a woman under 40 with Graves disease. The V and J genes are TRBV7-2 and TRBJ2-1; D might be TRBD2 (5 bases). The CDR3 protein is CASSPRRGNEQFF. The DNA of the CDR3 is TGTGCCAGCAGCCCCCGACGGGGCAATGAGCAGTTCTTC.